This note documents a single TCR beta chain sequence. What it binds is unknown. Just one base apart from a much larger clone, this may be a read error. Germline V CDR1 and CDR2: GTSNPN, SVGIG (reference sequence). This CDR3 contains 13 residues. The sample is drawn from a study of tumor-infiltrating lymphocytes in primary liver carcinoma. General study points: A significantly higher top-250-clone fraction was recorded for tumors than for blood (p = 0.039). The samples were not sorted (they were bulk), so CD4+ and CD8+ repertoires were not compared.

The researchers produced TCR beta cDNA from approximately 460 ng total RNA with a constant-region primer. Nested multiplex PCR, run for three rounds with slightly modified ARM-PCR, yielded TCR beta libraries. TRBV1-TRBV30 forward primers paired with a C-beta reverse primer were used in the first two PCR rounds, which ran about 11 cycles each. TCRdb processed the multiplex PCR reads anew with MiXCR; each CDR3 protein has one entry. The profile shows some 190,000 distinct CDR3 sequences, about 60% of them singletons. Unsorted whole blood supplied the blood RNA, and germline DNA was isolated too. The authors collected around 3.9 milliliters of peripheral blood before surgery.

This clonotype originated in a middle-aged man with primary liver carcinoma and hepatitis B virus infection. The sequenced material came from peripheral blood. This sequence joins TRBV30 and TRBJ1-1, with D maybe TRBD1 (5 bases). CDR3 sequence (DNA): TGTACCTGGAGAAGGGGTTCGGACACTGAAGCTTTCTTT. It codes for CTWRRGSDTEAFF.